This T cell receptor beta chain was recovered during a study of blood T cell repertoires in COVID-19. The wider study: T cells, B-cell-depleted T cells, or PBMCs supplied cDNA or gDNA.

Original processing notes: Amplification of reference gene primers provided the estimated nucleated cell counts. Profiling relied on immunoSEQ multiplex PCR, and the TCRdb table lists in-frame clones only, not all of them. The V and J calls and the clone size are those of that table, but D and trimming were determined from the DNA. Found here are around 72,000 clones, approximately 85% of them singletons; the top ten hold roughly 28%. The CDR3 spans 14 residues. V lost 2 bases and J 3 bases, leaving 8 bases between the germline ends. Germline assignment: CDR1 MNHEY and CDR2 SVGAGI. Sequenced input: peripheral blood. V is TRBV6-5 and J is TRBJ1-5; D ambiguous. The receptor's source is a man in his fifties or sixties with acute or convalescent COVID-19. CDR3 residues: CASSYGRYNQPQHF. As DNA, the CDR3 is TGTGCCAGCAGTTACGGCAGGTACAATCAGCCCCAGCATTTT.